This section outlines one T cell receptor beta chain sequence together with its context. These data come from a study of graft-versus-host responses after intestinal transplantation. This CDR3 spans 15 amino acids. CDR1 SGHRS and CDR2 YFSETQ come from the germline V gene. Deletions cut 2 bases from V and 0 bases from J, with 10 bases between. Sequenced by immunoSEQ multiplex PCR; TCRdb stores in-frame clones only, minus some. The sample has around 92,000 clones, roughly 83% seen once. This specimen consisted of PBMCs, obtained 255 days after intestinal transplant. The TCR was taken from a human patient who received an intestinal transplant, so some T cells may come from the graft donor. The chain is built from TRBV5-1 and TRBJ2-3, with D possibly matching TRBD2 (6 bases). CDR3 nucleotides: TGCGCCAGCAGCTTCGTAGGGACTAGCACAGATACGCAGTATTTT. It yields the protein CASSFVGTSTDTQYF.